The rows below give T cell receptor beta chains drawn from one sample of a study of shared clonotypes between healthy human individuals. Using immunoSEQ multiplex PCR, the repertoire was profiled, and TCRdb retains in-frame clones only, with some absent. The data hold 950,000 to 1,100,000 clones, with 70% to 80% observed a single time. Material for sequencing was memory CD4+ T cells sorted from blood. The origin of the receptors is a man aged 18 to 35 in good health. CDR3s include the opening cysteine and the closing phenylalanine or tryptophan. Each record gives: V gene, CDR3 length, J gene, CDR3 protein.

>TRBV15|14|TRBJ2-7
CATSRDGDSYEQYF
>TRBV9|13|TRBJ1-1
CASSVGDGTEAFF
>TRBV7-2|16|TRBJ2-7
CASSLSSTSGSYEQYF
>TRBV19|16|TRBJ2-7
CASSILPGVSSYEQYF
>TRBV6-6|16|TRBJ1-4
CASSYSNRGTNEKLFF
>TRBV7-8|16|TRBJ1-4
CASSLVGGGGGEKLFF
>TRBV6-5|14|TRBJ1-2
CASSYSSANYGYTF
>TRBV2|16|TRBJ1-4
CASRWDRGAANEKLFF
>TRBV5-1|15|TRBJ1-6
CASSLGQVYNSPLHF
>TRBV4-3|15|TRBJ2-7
CASSQGSGFSYEQYF
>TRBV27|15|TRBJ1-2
CASSFLSGQRSGYTF
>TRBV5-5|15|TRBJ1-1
CASSLFEQGRTEAFF
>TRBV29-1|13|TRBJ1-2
CSVEKGTGRDYTF
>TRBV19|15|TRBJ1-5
CASNFGTGSNQPQHF
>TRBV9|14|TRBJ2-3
CASSEQGSTDTQYF
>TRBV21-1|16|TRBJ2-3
CASSAKSQGPTDTQYF
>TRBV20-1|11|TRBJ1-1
CSALHSTEAFF